A selection of T cell receptor beta chains follows, all from one sample in a study of glioma-infiltrating T cells. In TCRdb, the multiplex PCR reads were re-called with MiXCR into one record per CDR3 protein. Of some 10,000 distinct CDR3 sequences in the sample, roughly 59% are singletons; the top ten hold 20%. Material: glioma tissue, nonneoplastic brain tissue, or PBMCs (not recorded which). The receptors come from a human donor with low-grade glioma or glioblastoma, undergoing nonglioma brain surgery, or in good health (not recorded which). Each CDR3 is given with its conserved first and last residue. Fields, in order: J gene, V gene, clone size, D gene, CDR3 protein, CDR3 DNA. D genes are given only for firm matches. Clone size, where shown, is once, few, many, or a class for clones that have expanded.

TRBJ2-3	TRBV7-9	medium-sized	.	CASSLATHTQYF	TGTGCCAGCAGCTTAGCGACACATACGCAGTATTTT
TRBJ1-3	TRBV29-1	once	.	CRVVRFDTIYF	TGCAGGGTCGTCCGGTTTGACACCATATATTTT
TRBJ2-5	TRBV4-2	medium-sized	.	CASSQGYKETQYF	TGTGCCAGCAGCCAAGGATATAAAGAGACCCAGTACTTC
TRBJ1-2	TRBV18	medium-sized	.	CASSPRNGVNYGYTF	TGTGCCAGCTCTCCAAGGAACGGGGTAAACTATGGCTACACCTTC
TRBJ2-3	TRBV29-1	many	TRBD1	CSVQPIDRALTDTQYF	TGCAGCGTCCAGCCGATCGACAGGGCTTTGACAGATACGCAGTATTTT
TRBJ1-1	TRBV2	.	.	CASSVHHGWAFF	TGTGCCAGCAGCGTACATCACGGTTGGGCTTTCTTT
TRBJ1-5	TRBV10-3	.	TRBD1	CAIGGQGAGQPKHF	TGTGCCATCGGGGGACAGGGAGCTGGCCAGCCCAAGCATTTT
TRBJ2-7	TRBV7-2	.	TRBD2	CASGQVLDGGLDYEQYF	TGTGCCAGCGGCCAAGTCCTCGATGGGGGACTAGACTACGAGCAGTACTTC
TRBJ2-5	TRBV7-2	.	.	CARSLTPSENQYF	TGTGCCAGAAGCTTAACCCCCAGTGAGAACCAGTACTTC
TRBJ2-5	TRBV5-4	many	.	CASSLDSMTEFF	TGTGCCAGCAGCTTGGATTCTATGACGGAATTCTTC
TRBJ1-5	TRBV15	once	.	CATREVGSDQPQHF	TGTGCCACCAGAGAGGTAGGGAGCGATCAGCCCCAGCATTTT